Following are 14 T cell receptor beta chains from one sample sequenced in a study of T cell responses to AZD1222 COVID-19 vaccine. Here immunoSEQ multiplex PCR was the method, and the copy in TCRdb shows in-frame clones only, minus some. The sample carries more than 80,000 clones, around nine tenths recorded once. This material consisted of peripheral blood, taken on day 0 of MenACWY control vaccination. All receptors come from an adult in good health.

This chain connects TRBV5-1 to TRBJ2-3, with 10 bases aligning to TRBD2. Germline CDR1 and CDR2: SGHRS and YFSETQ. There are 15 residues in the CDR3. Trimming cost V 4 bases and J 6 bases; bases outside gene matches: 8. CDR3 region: CASSPTSGDWDTQYF. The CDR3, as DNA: TGCGCCAGCAGCCCAACTAGCGGGGACTGGGATACGCAGTATTTT.

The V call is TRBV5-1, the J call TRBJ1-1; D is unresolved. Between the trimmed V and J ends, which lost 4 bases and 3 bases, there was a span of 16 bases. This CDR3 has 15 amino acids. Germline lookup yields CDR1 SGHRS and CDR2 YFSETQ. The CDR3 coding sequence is TGCGCCAGCAGCCCTGGACGCGGTGGGGACACTGAAGCTTTCTTT. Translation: CASSPGRGGDTEAFF.

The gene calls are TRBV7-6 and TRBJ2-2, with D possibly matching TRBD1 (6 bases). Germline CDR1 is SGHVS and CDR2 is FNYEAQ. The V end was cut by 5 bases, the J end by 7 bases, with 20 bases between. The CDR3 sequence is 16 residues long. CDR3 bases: TGTGCCAGCAGCCCTTCTAGCCAAGGGGGTGGCGGGGAGCTGTTTTTT. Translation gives CASSPSSQGGGGELFF. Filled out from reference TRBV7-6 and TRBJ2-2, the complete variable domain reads GAGVSQSPRYKVTKRGQDVALRCDPISGHVSLYWYRQALGQGPEFLTYFNYEAQQDKSGLPNDRFSAERPEGSISTLTIQRTEQRDSAMYRCASSPSSQGGGGELFFGEGSRLTVL.

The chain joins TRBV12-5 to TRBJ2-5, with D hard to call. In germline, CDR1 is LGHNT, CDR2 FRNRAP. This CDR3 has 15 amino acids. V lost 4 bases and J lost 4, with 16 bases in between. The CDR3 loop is CASGSPNPLGETQYF. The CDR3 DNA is TGTGCTAGTGGTTCTCCGAACCCCCTGGGAGAGACCCAGTACTTC.

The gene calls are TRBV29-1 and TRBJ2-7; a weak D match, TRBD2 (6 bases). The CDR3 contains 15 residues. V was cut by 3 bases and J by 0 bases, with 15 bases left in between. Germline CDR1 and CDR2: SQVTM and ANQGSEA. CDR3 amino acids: CSVDLGRTSSYEQYF. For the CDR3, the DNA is TGCAGCGTTGACCTGGGGAGGACGAGCTCCTACGAGCAGTACTTC.

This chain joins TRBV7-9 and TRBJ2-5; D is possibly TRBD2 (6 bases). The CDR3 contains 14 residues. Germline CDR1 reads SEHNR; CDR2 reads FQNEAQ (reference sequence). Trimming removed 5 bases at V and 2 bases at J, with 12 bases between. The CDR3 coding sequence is TGTGCCAGCAGCCCGCGGGGAAGTCAAGAGACCCAGTACTTC. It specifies CASSPRGSQETQYF.

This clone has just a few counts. CDR3 region: CASSPDRTNEKLFF. CDR3 bases: TGTGCCAGCTCACCGGACAGGACTAATGAAAAACTGTTTTTT. This chain uses TRBV18 with TRBJ1-4; 7 nucleotides align to TRBD1. CDR1 KGHSH and CDR2 LQKENI come from the germline V gene. The CDR3 is 14 residues long. Germline trimming cut 3 bases from V and 2 bases from J; bases unmatched to any gene: 0. Full variable domain (remainder filled in from reference TRBV18 and TRBJ1-4): NAGVMQNPRHLVRRRGQEARLRCSPMKGHSHVYWYRQLPEEGLKFMVYLQKENIIDESGMPKERFSAEFPKEGPSILRIQQVVRGDSAAYFCASSPDRTNEKLFFGSGTQLSVL.

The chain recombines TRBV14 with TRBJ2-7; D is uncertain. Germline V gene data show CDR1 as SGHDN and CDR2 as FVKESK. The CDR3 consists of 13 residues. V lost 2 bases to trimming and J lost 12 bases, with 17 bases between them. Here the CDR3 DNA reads TGTGCCAGCAGCCAAACAGAAGTAGGAACACGGTACTTC. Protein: CASSQTEVGTRYF.

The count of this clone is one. The CDR3 reads CASSMAREWDTEAFF. The CDR3 coding sequence is TGTGCCAGTAGTATGGCCCGGGAGTGGGACACTGAAGCTTTCTTT. The rearrangement links TRBV19 to TRBJ1-1; D remains ambiguous. Germline CDR1 reads LNHDA; CDR2 reads SQIVND (reference sequence). The length of the CDR3 is 15 residues. V lost 3 bases, J lost 3 bases, and 14 bases lay in between.

The chain's CDR3 is CASSSNGGLGTEAFF. The CDR3 region has the DNA TGTGCCAGCTCATCAAACGGCGGCCTGGGCACTGAAGCTTTCTTT. This chain uses TRBV18 with TRBJ1-1; D unresolved. The CDR3 spans 15 residues. Trimming stripped 5 bases from V and 4 bases from J, with 17 bases between. Germline-derived CDR1 and CDR2 are KGHSH and LQKENI. Filled out from reference TRBV18 and TRBJ1-1, the complete variable domain reads NAGVMQNPRHLVRRRGQEARLRCSPMKGHSHVYWYRQLPEEGLKFMVYLQKENIIDESGMPKERFSAEFPKEGPSILRIQQVVRGDSAAYFCASSSNGGLGTEAFFGQGTRLTVV.

For the CDR3, the DNA is TGTGCCACCAGCAGAGAAAGCGGACAGGGGCTAACAGATACGCAGTATTTT. Protein product: CATSRESGQGLTDTQYF. This chain connects TRBV15 to TRBJ2-3; 9 bases match TRBD1. Germline values: CDR1 LNHNV, CDR2 YYDKDF (reference sequence). After removal of 0 bases from V and 3 bases from J, the junction contained 7 bases not matched to a gene. The CDR3 has 17 residues.

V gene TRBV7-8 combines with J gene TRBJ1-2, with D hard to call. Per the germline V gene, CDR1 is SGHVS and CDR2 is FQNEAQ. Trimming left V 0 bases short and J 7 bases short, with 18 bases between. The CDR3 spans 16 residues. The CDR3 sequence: CASSLAITAASAGYTF. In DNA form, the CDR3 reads TGTGCCAGCAGCTTAGCGATTACAGCGGCCTCCGCTGGCTACACCTTC.

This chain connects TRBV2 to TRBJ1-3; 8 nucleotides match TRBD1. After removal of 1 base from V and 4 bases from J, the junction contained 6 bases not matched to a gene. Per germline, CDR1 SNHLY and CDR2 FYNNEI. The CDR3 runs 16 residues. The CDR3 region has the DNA TGTGCCAGCAGTGAAGTCAGGGGGCGAGGCGGAAACACCATATATTTT. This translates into CASSEVRGRGGNTIYF.

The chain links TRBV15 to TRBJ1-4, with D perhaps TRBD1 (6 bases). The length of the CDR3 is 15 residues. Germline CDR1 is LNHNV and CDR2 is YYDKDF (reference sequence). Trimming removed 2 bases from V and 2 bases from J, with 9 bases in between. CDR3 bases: TGTGCCACCAGCAGAAACAGGGTCACTAATGAAAAACTGTTTTTT. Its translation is CATSRNRVTNEKLFF.